Presented here are 20 T cell receptor beta chains from one specimen sequenced in a study of cytomegalovirus exposure and HLA in healthy donors. In the PCR, 60 Vbeta and 13 Jbeta primers were used. Sequencing was performed with immunoSEQ multiplex PCR; in TCRdb, only in-frame clones are kept and a portion is missing. The table has over 65,000 clones, roughly 80% seen once. Sequencing was carried out using PBMCs. Receptor source: a woman in her twenties or thirties in good health and CMV-seropositive.

This clone was counted only a few times. The V and J genes are TRBV9 and TRBJ1-2; D might be TRBD1 (5 bases). V dropped 0 bases and J dropped 5 bases, with 11 bases sitting between them. The CDR3 runs to 14 residues. Germline-derived CDR1 and CDR2 are SGDLS and YYNGEE. The DNA of the CDR3 is TGTGCCAGCAGCGTAGATGGGACTCTGTATGGCTACACCTTC. Residues: CASSVDGTLYGYTF.

The rearrangement joins TRBV1 to TRBJ2-7; TRBD2, as called in the table, went unchecked against the DNA. TRBV1 is assigned pseudogene status. The CDR3 covers 16 residues. The CDR3: CTSSGEGGAGVYEQYF. In DNA form, the CDR3 reads TGCACCAGCAGCGGGGAAGGGGGGGCGGGAGTATACGAGCAGTACTTC.

This chain links TRBV11-2 with TRBJ1-1; D call uncertain. The CDR3 has 13 residues. The ends were cut back, 2 bases at V and 5 bases at J, with 9 bases in the middle. The germline gives CDR1 SGHAT, CDR2 FQNNGV. CDR3 sequence reads: CASSLLAGTEAFF. CDR3 in DNA: TGTGCCAGCAGCTTATTAGCGGGTACTGAAGCTTTCTTT.

This clone has a handful of counts. The rearrangement uses TRBV4-1 and TRBJ2-7, with 7 bases that match TRBD1. Germline trimming cut 0 bases from V and 4 bases from J; bases unmatched to any gene: 9. Per the germline V gene, CDR1 is MGHRA and CDR2 is YSYEKL. There are 16 residues in the CDR3. The CDR3 loop is CASSQDGQALTYEQYF. CDR3 DNA: TGCGCCAGCAGCCAAGACGGACAGGCCCTCACTTACGAGCAGTACTTC.

The chain carries TRBV9 and TRBJ1-2, with TRBD1 identical over 7 bases. The CDR3 contains 15 residues. CDR1 and CDR2 from the germline V gene are SGDLS and YYNGEE. V dropped 3 bases and J dropped 2; count of bases not matched to a gene: 7. The CDR3 here is CASSANRGINYGYTF. CDR3 DNA: TGTGCCAGCAGCGCCAACAGGGGCATAAACTATGGCTACACCTTC. Supplemented by reference TRBV9 and TRBJ1-2, the full variable domain reads DSGVTQTPKHLITATGQRVTLRCSPRSGDLSVYWYQQSLDQGLQFLIQYYNGEERAKGNILERFSAQQFPDLHSELNLSSLELGDSALYFCASSANRGINYGYTFGSGTRLTVV.

This sequence joins TRBV6-1 and TRBJ2-3; 12 bases align to TRBD1. V gave up 4 bases and J gave up 4 bases; unmatched junction bases: 3. In germline, CDR1 is MNHNS, CDR2 SASEGT. The CDR3 covers 15 residues. The CDR3 spells CASSVGTGGADTQYF. CDR3 coding DNA: TGTGCCAGCAGTGTGGGGACAGGGGGCGCAGATACGCAGTATTTT.

The CDR3 protein is CASSLRDGTTSGANVLTF. The CDR3 bases are TGTGCCAGCAGTTTACGGGACGGGACAACCTCTGGGGCCAACGTCCTGACTTTC. This chain links TRBV27 with TRBJ2-6; the D gene is possibly TRBD1 (6 bases). The CDR3 is 18 residues long. CDR1 and CDR2 (germline): MNHEY, SMNVEV (reference sequence). Trimming pared 2 bases from V and 0 bases from J, leaving 14 bases between.

The chain uses TRBV28 and TRBJ2-3, with 10 bases matching TRBD2. Germline V gene data show CDR1 as MDHEN and CDR2 as SYDVKM. This CDR3 spans 15 amino acids. With V trimmed by 0 bases and J by 5 bases, 2 bases remained unmatched. CDR3 sequence reads: CASSLWLAGGDTQYF. CDR3 sequence (DNA): TGTGCCAGCAGTTTATGGTTAGCGGGGGGAGATACGCAGTATTTT. The full variable domain, in which reference TRBV28 and TRBJ2-3 provide the parts outside the CDR3, is DVKVTQSSRYLVKRTGEKVFLECVQDMDHENMFWYRQDPGLGLRLIYFSYDVKMKEKGDIPEGYSVSREKKERFSLILESASTNQTSMYLCASSLWLAGGDTQYFGPGTRLTVL.

The chain employs TRBV7-9 and TRBJ1-4; 10 bases line up with TRBD1. Germline V gives CDR1 SEHNR, CDR2 FQNEAQ (reference sequence). This CDR3 has 18 amino acids. The V gene end was trimmed by 5 bases and the J gene end by 3 bases; junction bases not matched to a gene: 12. CDR3 loop: CASSLGQGTLEANEKLFF. CDR3 sequence (DNA): TGTGCCAGCAGCCTGGGACAGGGGACCTTGGAGGCTAATGAAAAACTGTTTTTT.

The chain employs TRBV11-2 and TRBJ2-1, with 8 bases that match TRBD2. With V trimmed by 1 base and J by 2 bases, 13 bases remained unmatched. The V gene's germline CDR1 is SGHAT and CDR2 FQNNGV. The CDR3 is 19 amino acids. As DNA, the CDR3 is TGTGCCAGCAGCTTAGGCGTTCGAGGCGGGAGGAAGACCTACAATGAGCAGTTCTTC. Translation gives CASSLGVRGGRKTYNEQFF.

The chain carries TRBV7-2 and TRBJ2-3, with 10 bases lining up with TRBD2. The junction had 6 bases not matched to a gene; V was cut back by 1 base and J by 2 bases. Germline V gene data show CDR1 as SGHTA and CDR2 as FQGNSA. The CDR3 covers 17 residues. The CDR3 loop reads CASSLGLAGGPTDTQYF. CDR3 in DNA: TGTGCCAGCAGCTTAGGTTTAGCGGGAGGTCCCACAGATACGCAGTATTTT.

Note on this clone: The junction differs from germline at one of its ends, possibly a read error. The chain joins TRBV28 to TRBJ2-4; 13 bases fit TRBD2. The germline V gene has CDR1 MDHEN and CDR2 SYDVKM. The CDR3 is 13 amino acids. The chain's CDR3 is CASTLGLAGVLHF. The CDR3 region has the DNA TGTGCCAGCACCCTCGGACTAGCGGGAGTATTACACTTC.

Only a few counts were recorded for this clone. This chain uses TRBV5-1 with TRBJ2-5; perhaps TRBD2 as D (6 bases). The CDR3 is made up of 14 amino acids. Looked up from germline, CDR1 is SGHRS and CDR2 is YFSETQ. V was pared by 1 base and J by 5 bases, with 12 bases between. The CDR3 region has the DNA TGCGCCAGCAGCTTGCCGGGAGTTGGGGAGACCCAGTACTTC. It yields the protein CASSLPGVGETQYF.

The chain employs TRBV5-4 and TRBJ2-3; 10 bases map to TRBD2. Germline V gene lookup returns CDR1 SGHNT and CDR2 YYREEE (reference sequence). J was trimmed by 0 bases and V by 6 bases; bases with no gene match: 16. The CDR3 loop spans 19 amino acids. For the CDR3, the DNA is TGTGCCAGCAACCGGGGGGGACTAGCGTACTCCGCTAGCACAGATACGCAGTATTTT. This sequence encodes CASNRGGLAYSASTDTQYF.

This chain connects TRBV6-5 to TRBJ1-3, with TRBD1 as a possible D gene (6 bases). Germline CDR1 reads MNHEY; CDR2 reads SVGAGI. Trimming removed 6 bases at V and 2 bases at J, with 14 bases between. The CDR3 spans 15 residues. This CDR3 is CASSQQGRAGNTIYF. The CDR3 DNA follows: TGTGCCAGCAGCCAACAGGGCAGGGCTGGAAACACCATATATTTT.

This rearrangement joins TRBV4-2 to TRBJ1-3, with D possibly TRBD1 on 5 matching bases. The CDR3 is made up of 14 amino acids. V was pared by 1 base and J by 4 bases, with 8 bases between. Germline V gene data show CDR1 as LGHNA and CDR2 as YNFKEQ. CDR3 coding DNA: TGTGCCAGCAGCCAAGGGGGGAGGGGAAACACCATATATTTT. This codes for CASSQGGRGNTIYF.

This clone showed up just once. The chain has TRBV11-3 and TRBJ2-7; 7 positions match TRBD1. J gave up 3 bases and V 6 bases, and 8 bases lay outside the gene matches. The CDR3 length is 14 residues. Germline CDR1 and CDR2: SGHNT and YENEEA. The CDR3 region is CASSPGGILYEQYF. The CDR3 bases are TGTGCCAGCAGTCCAGGGGGTATACTCTACGAGCAGTACTTC. Using reference TRBV11-3 and TRBJ2-7 for the parts outside the CDR3, the full variable domain is EAGVVQSPRYKIIEKKQPVAFWCNPISGHNTLYWYLQNLGQGPELLIRYENEEAVDDSQLPKDRFSAERLKGVDSTLKIQPAELGDSAVYLCASSPGGILYEQYFGPGTRLTVT.

This chain's CDR3 is CSVDRENYGYTF. In DNA form, the CDR3 reads TGCAGCGTTGACAGGGAAAACTATGGCTACACCTTC. This chain uses TRBV29-1 with TRBJ1-2; D possibly corresponds to TRBD1 (5 bases). The CDR3 has 12 amino acids. The V end lost 3 bases, the J end lost 2 bases, and 7 bases lay between the germline ends. The V gene's germline CDR1 is SQVTM and CDR2 ANQGSEA.

The chain recombines TRBV28 with TRBJ1-5; 8 nucleotides match TRBD1. Per the germline V gene, CDR1 is MDHEN and CDR2 is SYDVKM. Trimming cost V 5 bases and J 4 bases; bases outside gene matches: 1. The CDR3 contains 13 residues. CDR3: CASSRQGNQPQHF. Written as DNA, the CDR3 is TGTGCCAGCAGTAGACAGGGGAATCAGCCCCAGCATTTT.

The genes are TRBV4-3 and TRBJ2-1; TRBD2 agrees at 7 bases. V lost 2 bases and J lost 6; bases outside the gene matches: 10. The CDR3 extends over 16 amino acids. From germline, CDR1 is LGHNA and CDR2 YSLEER. The CDR3 region is CASSQPSAGVRNEQFF. CDR3 in DNA: TGCGCCAGCAGCCAACCTAGCGCGGGAGTACGCAATGAGCAGTTCTTC.